This TCR beta chain emerged from a study of OX40 agonist ivuxolimab in advanced cancers. Study details: Past anti-PD-1, anti-PD-L1 or anti-CTLA-4 therapy was accepted, and around 40% had received some.

Clones were read by immunoSEQ multiplex PCR, and TCRdb kept only the in-frame ones, dropping some. The sample has approximately 58,000 clones, over 80% seen once. Anyone with autoimmune disease history or systemic immunosuppression was excluded. Trimming shortened V by 6 bases and J by 4 bases, and 12 bases separated the two germline ends. The CDR3 sequence is 13 residues long. In germline, CDR1 is MNHNS, CDR2 SASEGT. This receptor was taken from an adult with an advanced solid tumor such as melanoma, head and neck, liver or kidney cancer. The material was CD4+ or CD8+ T cells sorted from blood, obtained in a trial of the OX40 agonist ivuxolimab. This chain connects TRBV6-1 to TRBJ2-5; D possibly matches TRBD1 or TRBD2 (6 bases each). The DNA of the CDR3 is TGTGCCAGCAGAGAACAGGGAGGAGAGACCCAGTACTTC. As protein: CASREQGGETQYF.